This TCR beta chain emerged from a study of human T cells and chemical hapten exposure. Points from the study as a whole: Expanded TCR sets contained significantly more large CDR3 similarity clusters than controls.

This clonotype was counted ten times or more. Its target is not known. The time point is: pre-sensitization, week 0. Treatment reported: therapeutic diphenylcyclopropenone sensitization with weekly scalp DPC. Via MiXCR, TCRdb re-called the RACE reads, giving one row per CDR3 protein. Of some 250,000 distinct CDR3 sequences listed, around 7% are singletons. Germline assignment: CDR1 SQVTM and CDR2 ANQGSEA. V was shortened by 2 bases and J by 5 bases, with 9 bases between the two germline ends. The CDR3 contains 13 residues. The origin of this receptor is a man between 18 and 29 years old with alopecia areata. Some clones in this sample may be carry-over from other donors' samples. The starting material was whole blood, obtained in connection with sensitization to the hapten diphenylcyclopropenone (DPC). The V and J genes are TRBV29-1 and TRBJ2-2; D remains ambiguous. In nucleotides, the CDR3 is TGCAGCGTTGAAAGTGTCCGGACCGGGGAGCTGTTTTTT. Amino acids: CSVESVRTGELFF.